This TCR beta chain was documented in a study of beta chain features in type 1 diabetes. About the research overall: Sorted cells from all samples, numbering some 99,000,000, were examined.

Reverse transcription of all isolated RNA meant that expressed TCRB transcripts were sequenced. Here immunoSEQ multiplex PCR was the method, and the copy in TCRdb shows in-frame clones only, minus some. The data hold about 230,000 clones, with around 9.6% observed a single time. This CDR3 is 13 amino acids long. V was pared by 2 bases and J by 5 bases, with 10 bases between. Germline-derived CDR1 and CDR2 are GTSNPN and SVGIG (reference sequence). This clone was counted at least ten times. This sequence was found in a woman aged 18-29 years in good health. The chain is built from TRBV30 and TRBJ2-1; D gene ambiguous. The source material was naive CD4+ T cells from blood. The CDR3 reads CAWSLRVNNEQFF. The CDR3 DNA is TGTGCCTGGAGTCTACGGGTAAACAATGAGCAGTTCTTC.